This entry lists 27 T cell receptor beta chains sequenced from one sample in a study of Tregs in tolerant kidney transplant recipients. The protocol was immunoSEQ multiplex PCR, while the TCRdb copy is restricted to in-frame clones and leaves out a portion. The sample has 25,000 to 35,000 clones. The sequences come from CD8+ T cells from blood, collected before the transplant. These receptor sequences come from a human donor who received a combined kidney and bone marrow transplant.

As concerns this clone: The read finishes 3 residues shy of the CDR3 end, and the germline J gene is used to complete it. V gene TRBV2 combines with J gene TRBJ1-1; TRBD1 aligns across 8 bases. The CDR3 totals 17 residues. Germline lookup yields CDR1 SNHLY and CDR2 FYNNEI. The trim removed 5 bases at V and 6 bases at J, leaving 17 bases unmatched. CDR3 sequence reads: CASSIVPGQADRAEAFF. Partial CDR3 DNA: TGTGCCAGCAGTATTGTCCCGGGACAGGCCGATCGGGCTGAA.

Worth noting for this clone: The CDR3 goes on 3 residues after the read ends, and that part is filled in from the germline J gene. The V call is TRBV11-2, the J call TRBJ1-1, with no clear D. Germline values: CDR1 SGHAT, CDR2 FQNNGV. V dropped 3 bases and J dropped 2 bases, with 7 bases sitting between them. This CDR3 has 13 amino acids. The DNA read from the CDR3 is TGTGCCAGCAGCTTTGACATAAACACTGAA. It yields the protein CASSFDINTE. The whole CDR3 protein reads CASSFDINTEAFF.

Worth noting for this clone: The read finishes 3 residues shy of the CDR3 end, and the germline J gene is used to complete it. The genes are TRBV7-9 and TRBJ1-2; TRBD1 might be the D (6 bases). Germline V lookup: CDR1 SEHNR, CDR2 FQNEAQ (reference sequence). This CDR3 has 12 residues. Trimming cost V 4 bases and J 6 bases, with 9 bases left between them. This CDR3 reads CASSSAGDGYTF. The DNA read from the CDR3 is TGTGCCAGCAGCTCCGCAGGGGATGGC. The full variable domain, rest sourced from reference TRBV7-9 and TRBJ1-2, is DTGVSQNPRHKITKRGQNVTFRCDPISEHNRLYWYRQTLGQGPEFLTYFQNEAQLEKSRLLSDRFSAERPKGSFSTLEIQRTEQGDSAMYLCASSSAGDGYTFGSGTRLTVV.

The CDR3 loop reads CASSPDRELNTQYF. The sequenced CDR3 bases are TGTGCCAGCAGCCCCGACAGGGAGTTAAATACG. This sequence joins TRBV6-2 or TRBV6-3 and TRBJ2-3, with 7 bases identical to TRBD1. The observed sequence ends 3 residues before the CDR3 terminus, with the missing tail filled in from the germline J gene. Germline V gene data show CDR1 as MNHEY and CDR2 as SVGEGT. V lost 6 bases, J lost 7 bases, and 10 bases stayed unmatched. This CDR3 spans 14 amino acids.

The CDR3 bases that were read are TGTGCCAGCAGTTACCACGACACCGGAGAA. Its protein product is CASSYHDTGE. The whole CDR3 reads CASSYHDTGEAFF. The rearrangement uses TRBV6-2 or TRBV6-3 and TRBJ1-1; D not resolved. The CDR3 end lies 3 residues beyond the end of the read and is filled in from the germline J gene. Germline assignment: CDR1 MNHEY and CDR2 SVGEGT. The CDR3 length is 13 residues.

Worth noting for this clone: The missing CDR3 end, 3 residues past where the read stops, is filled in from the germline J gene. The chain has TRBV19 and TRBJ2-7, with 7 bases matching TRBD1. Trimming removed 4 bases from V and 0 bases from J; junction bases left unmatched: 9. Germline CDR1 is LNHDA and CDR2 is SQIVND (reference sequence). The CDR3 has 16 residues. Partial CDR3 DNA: TGTGCCAGTAGTAGCCTCCCGGGGACAGCCTCCTACGAG. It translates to CASSSLPGTASYE. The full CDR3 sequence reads CASSSLPGTASYEQYF.

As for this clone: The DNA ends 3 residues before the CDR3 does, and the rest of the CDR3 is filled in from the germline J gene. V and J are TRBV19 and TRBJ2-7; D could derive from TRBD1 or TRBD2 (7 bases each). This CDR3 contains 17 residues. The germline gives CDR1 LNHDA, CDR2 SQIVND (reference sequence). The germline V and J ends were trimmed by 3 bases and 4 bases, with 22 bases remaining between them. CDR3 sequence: CASSMTGQAGRGYEQYF. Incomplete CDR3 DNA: TGTGCCAGTAGTATGACAGGGCAAGCGGGAAGAGGTTACGAG.

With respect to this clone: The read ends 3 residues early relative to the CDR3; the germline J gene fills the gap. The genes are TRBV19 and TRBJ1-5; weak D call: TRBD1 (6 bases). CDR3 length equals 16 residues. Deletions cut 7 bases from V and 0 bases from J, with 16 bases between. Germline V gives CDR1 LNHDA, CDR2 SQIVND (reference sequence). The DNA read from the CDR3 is TGTGCCAGTATAGGACAGATTACCTATAGCAATCAGCCC. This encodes CASIGQITYSNQP. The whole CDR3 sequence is CASIGQITYSNQPQHF.

The CDR3 bases that were read are TGTGCCAGGGGAACTAGGGCAGCAGGAAATCAGCCC. Translation gives CARGTRAAGNQP. The whole CDR3 region reads CARGTRAAGNQPQHF. V is TRBV19 and J is TRBJ1-5, with no clear D. The read finishes 3 residues shy of the CDR3 end, and the germline J gene is used to complete it. With 9 bases removed from V and 4 bases from J, the gap between germline ends came to 19 bases. The CDR3 is 15 amino acids. The germline V gene has CDR1 LNHDA and CDR2 SQIVND (reference sequence). Together with reference TRBV19 and TRBJ1-5, the CDR3 gives the full variable domain: DGGITQSPKYLFRKEGQNVTLSCEQNLNHDAMYWYRQDPGQGLRLIYYSQIVNDFQKGDIAEGYSVSREKKESFPLTVTSAQKNPTAFYLCARGTRAAGNQPQHFGDGTRLSIL.

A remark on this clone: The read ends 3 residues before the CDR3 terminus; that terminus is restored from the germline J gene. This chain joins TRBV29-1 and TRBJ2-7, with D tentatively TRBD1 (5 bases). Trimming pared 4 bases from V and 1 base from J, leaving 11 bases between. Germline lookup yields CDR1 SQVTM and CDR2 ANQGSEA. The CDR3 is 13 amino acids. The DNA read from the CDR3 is TGCAGCGTTGGGATGGGGCATTCCTACGAG. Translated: CSVGMGHSYE. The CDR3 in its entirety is CSVGMGHSYEQYF.

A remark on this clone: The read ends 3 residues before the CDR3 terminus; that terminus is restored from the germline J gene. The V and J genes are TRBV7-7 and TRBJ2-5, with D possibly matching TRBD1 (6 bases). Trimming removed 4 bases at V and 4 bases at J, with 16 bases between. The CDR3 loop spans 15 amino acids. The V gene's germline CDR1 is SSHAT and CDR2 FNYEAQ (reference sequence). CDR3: CASSWDNRERETQYF. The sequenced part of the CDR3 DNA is TGTGCCAGCAGCTGGGATAACAGGGAGAGAGAGACC.

The covered CDR3 bases are TGTGCCAGTAGTAGAATTTTGGTTTCAGGATTGCCGGATACG. Translation gives CASSRILVSGLPDT. The CDR3 reads in full as CASSRILVSGLPDTQYF. The gene calls are TRBV19 and TRBJ2-3; D gene unclear. The CDR3 end falls 3 residues outside the read, so it is completed with the germline J gene. The CDR3 runs 17 residues. Trimming removed 4 bases at V and 6 bases at J, with 23 bases between. Germline V gives CDR1 LNHDA, CDR2 SQIVND (reference sequence).

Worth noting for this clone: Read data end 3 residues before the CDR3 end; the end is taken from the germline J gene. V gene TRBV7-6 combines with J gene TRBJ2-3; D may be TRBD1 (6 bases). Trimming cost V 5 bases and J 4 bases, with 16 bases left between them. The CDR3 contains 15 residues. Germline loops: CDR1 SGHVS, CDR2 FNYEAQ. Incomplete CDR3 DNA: TGTGCCAGCAGCCTCCCGGCAGGGGCACCAGATACG. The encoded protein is CASSLPAGAPDT. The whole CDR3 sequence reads CASSLPAGAPDTQYF.

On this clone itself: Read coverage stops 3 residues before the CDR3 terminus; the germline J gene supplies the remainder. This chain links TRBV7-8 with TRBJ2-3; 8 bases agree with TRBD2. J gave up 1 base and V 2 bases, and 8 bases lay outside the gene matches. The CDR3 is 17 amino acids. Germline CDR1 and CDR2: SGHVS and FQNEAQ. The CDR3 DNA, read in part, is TGTGCCAGCAGCTTACGGGATCGCGGGGGGCGCACAGATACG. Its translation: CASSLRDRGGRTDT. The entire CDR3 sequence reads CASSLRDRGGRTDTQYF.

The sequenced part of the CDR3 DNA is TGTGCCAGCACCTCCGGGACAGGCGGCAAATACACTGAA. This codes for CASTSGTGGKYTE. The whole CDR3 protein is CASTSGTGGKYTEAFF. The chain couples TRBV7-8 to TRBJ1-1; 8 bases are shared with TRBD1. The observed sequence ends 3 residues before the CDR3 terminus, with the missing tail filled in from the germline J gene. The length of the CDR3 is 16 residues. From germline, CDR1 is SGHVS and CDR2 FQNEAQ. Losses at the gene ends were 7 bases for V and 3 bases for J; bases not matched to a gene: 13.

This chain's CDR3 is CASSFPSSYEQYF. The CDR3 bases that were read are TGTGCCAGCAGCTTCCCTAGCTCCTACGAG. The V and J genes are TRBV7-9 and TRBJ2-7, with D hard to call. Read sequence stops 3 residues before the CDR3 end, and the germline J gene provides the missing end. Germline V gene lookup returns CDR1 SEHNR and CDR2 FQNEAQ (reference sequence). This CDR3 has 13 residues. Trimming pared 3 bases from V and 0 bases from J, leaving 6 bases between.

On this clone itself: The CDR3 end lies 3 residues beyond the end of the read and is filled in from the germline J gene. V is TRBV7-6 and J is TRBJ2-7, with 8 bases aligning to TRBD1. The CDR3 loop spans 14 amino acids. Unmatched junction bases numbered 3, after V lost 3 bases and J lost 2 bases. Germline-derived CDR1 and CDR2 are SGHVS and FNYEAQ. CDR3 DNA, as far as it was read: TGTGCCAGCAGCTTGACAGGGGATGCCTACGAG. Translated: CASSLTGDAYE. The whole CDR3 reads CASSLTGDAYEQYF. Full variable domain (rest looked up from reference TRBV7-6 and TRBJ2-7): GAGVSQSPRYKVTKRGQDVALRCDPISGHVSLYWYRQALGQGPEFLTYFNYEAQQDKSGLPNDRFSAERPEGSISTLTIQRTEQRDSAMYRCASSLTGDAYEQYFGPGTRLTVT.

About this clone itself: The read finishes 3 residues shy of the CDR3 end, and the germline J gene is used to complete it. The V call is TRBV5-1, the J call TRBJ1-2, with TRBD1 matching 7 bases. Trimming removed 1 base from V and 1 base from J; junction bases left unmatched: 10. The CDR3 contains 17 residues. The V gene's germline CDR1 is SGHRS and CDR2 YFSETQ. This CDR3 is CASSLSFTGVFNYGYTF. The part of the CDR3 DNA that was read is TGCGCCAGCAGCTTGTCCTTCACAGGGGTCTTTAACTATGGC.

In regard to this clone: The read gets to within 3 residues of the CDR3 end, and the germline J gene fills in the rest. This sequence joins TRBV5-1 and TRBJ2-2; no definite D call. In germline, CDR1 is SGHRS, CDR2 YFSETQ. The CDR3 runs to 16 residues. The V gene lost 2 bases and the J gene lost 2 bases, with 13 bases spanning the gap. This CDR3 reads CASSFNLGSNTGELFF. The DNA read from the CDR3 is TGCGCCAGCAGCTTTAATTTGGGCAGTAACACCGGGGAG.

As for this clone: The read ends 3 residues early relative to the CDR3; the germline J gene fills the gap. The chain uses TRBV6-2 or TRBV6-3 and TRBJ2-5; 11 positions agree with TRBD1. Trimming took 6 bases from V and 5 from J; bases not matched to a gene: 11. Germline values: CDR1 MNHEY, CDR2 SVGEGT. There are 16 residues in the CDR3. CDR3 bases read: TGTGCCAGCAGCCGAGAGAGGGGACAGGGGGACGAGACC. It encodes CASSRERGQGDET. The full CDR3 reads CASSRERGQGDETQYF.

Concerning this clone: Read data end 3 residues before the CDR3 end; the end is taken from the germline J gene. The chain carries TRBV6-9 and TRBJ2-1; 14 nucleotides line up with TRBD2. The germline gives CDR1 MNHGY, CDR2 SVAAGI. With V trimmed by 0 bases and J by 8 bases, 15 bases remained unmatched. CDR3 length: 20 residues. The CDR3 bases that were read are TGTGCCAGCAGTTATTCGCCCCCGACCCCCGGGACTAGCGGGAGTTATGAG. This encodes CASSYSPPTPGTSGSYE. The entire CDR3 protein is CASSYSPPTPGTSGSYEQFF.

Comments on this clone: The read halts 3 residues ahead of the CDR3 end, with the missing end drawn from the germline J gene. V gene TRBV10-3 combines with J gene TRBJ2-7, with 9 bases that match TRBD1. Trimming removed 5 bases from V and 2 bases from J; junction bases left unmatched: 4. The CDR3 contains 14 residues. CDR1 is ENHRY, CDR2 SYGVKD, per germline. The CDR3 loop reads CAISNRQGAYEQYF. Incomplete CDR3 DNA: TGTGCCATCAGTAACAGACAGGGGGCCTACGAG.

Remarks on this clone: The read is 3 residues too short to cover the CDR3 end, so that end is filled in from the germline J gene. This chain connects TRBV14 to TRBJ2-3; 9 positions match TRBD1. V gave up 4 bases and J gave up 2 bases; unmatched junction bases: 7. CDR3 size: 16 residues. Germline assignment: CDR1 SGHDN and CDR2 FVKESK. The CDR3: CASSPGQGRFTDTQYF. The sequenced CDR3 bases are TGTGCCAGCAGCCCTGGACAGGGGCGATTCACAGATACG. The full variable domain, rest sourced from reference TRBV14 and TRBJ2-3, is EAGVTQFPSHSVIEKGQTVTLRCDPISGHDNLYWYRRVMGKEIKFLLHFVKESKQDESGMPNNRFLAERTGGTYSTLKVQPAELEDSGVYFCASSPGQGRFTDTQYFGPGTRLTVL.

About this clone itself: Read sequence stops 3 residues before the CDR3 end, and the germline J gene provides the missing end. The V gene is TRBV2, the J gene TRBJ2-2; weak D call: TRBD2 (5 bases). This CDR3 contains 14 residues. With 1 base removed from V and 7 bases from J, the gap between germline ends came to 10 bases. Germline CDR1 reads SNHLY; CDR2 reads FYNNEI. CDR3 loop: CASSEGGYGGELFF. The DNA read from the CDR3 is TGTGCCAGCAGTGAAGGAGGGTACGGCGGGGAG.

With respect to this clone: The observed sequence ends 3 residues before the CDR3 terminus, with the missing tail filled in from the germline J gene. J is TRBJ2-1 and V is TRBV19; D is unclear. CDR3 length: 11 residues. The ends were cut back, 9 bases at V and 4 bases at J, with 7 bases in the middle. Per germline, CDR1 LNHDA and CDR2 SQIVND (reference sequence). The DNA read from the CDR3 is TGTGCCAGCTCCTATTACAATGAG. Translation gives CASSYYNE. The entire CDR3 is CASSYYNEQFF.

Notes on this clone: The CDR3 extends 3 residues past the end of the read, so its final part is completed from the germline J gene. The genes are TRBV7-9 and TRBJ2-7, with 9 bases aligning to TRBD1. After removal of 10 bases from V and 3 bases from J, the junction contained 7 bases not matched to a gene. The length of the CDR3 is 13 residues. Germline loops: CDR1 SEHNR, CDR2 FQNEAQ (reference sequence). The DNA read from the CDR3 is TGTGCCATCATAGGGGACAGGGTCTACGAG. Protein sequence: CAIIGDRVYE. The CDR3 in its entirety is CAIIGDRVYEQYF. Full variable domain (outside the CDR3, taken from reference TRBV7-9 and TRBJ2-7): DTGVSQNPRHKITKRGQNVTFRCDPISEHNRLYWYRQTLGQGPEFLTYFQNEAQLEKSRLLSDRFSAERPKGSFSTLEIQRTEQGDSAMYLCAIIGDRVYEQYFGPGTRLTVT.

The CDR3 bases that were read are TGTGCCAGCAGCCCAGCAGGGCTGCGA. Protein product: CASSPAGLR. The complete CDR3 sequence is CASSPAGLRAFF. This sequence joins TRBV11-2 and TRBJ1-1; a weak D match, TRBD1 (5 bases). The read terminates 3 residues ahead of where the CDR3 ends, so the germline J gene completes it. This CDR3 is 12 amino acids long. The germline V gene has CDR1 SGHAT and CDR2 FQNNGV.